The sequence of this T cell receptor (beta chain) was determined in a study of blood T cell repertoires in COVID-19. Study information: The study drew acute and convalescent COVID-19 samples from the United States, Italy and Spain. PBMCs, B-cell-depleted T cells, or T cells were the source of the cDNA or gDNA that made up the material.

Per the germline V gene, CDR1 is MDHEN and CDR2 is SYDVKM. V lost 5 bases to trimming and J lost 5 bases, with 9 bases between them. CDR3 length: 12 residues. Clones were sequenced by immunoSEQ multiplex PCR, and TCRdb holds only the in-frame ones, with some missing. The table lists 210,000 or so clones, around 84% of them singletons. Sequencing was performed on peripheral blood. This chain uses TRBV28 with TRBJ1-2, with D perhaps matching TRBD1 (6 bases). This sequence originates from a woman aged 80 or over with active or convalescent COVID-19. CDR3 amino acids: CASSVGGYGYTF. In DNA, the CDR3 is TGTGCCAGCAGTGTAGGGGGTTATGGCTACACCTTC.